What follows are 18 T cell receptor beta chains derived from one specimen sequenced in a study of cytomegalovirus exposure and HLA in healthy donors. PCR employed 60 Vbeta and 13 Jbeta primers. Sequencing used immunoSEQ multiplex PCR; TCRdb keeps in-frame clones, though not all of them. The repertoire holds roughly 160,000 clones, with roughly 82% as singletons. Sequencing used PBMCs. The receptors derive from a man in his fifties in good health and CMV-seropositive.

This rearrangement joins TRBV6-5 to TRBJ1-2, with no clear D. Per the germline V gene, CDR1 is MNHEY and CDR2 is SVGAGI. The CDR3 sequence is 11 residues long. Trimming took off 11 bases at V and 3 bases at J, with 10 bases between the two ends. CDR3 region: CASRRDYGYTF. CDR3 in DNA: TGTGCCTCACGTCGGGACTATGGCTACACCTTC.

This clone was seen a single time. One junction end does not reproduce the germline sequence, and a read error may be involved. The same CDR3 arises from other DNA sequences in this sample as well. This chain connects TRBV9 to TRBJ2-7; TRBD2 aligns across 7 bases. This CDR3 has 15 amino acids. Per the germline V gene, CDR1 is SGDLS and CDR2 is YYNGEE. Here the CDR3 reads CASSGGAQAGYEQYF. The CDR3 DNA sequence: TGTGCCAGCAGCGGGGGCGCGCAAGCGGGGTACGAACAGTACTTC.

The DNA for the CDR3 is TGCAGCGCATCGACTTCTGGGGCCAACGTCCTGACTTTC. Protein product: CSASTSGANVLTF. The chain combines TRBV29-1 with TRBJ2-6; D gene uncertain. The germline V gene encodes CDR1 SQVTM and CDR2 ANQGSEA. V lost 7 bases and J lost 1, with 8 bases in between. This CDR3 contains 13 residues.

This clone showed up just once. The V call is TRBV7-9, the J call TRBJ1-1, with 7 positions matching TRBD1. In germline, CDR1 is SEHNR, CDR2 FQNEAQ (reference sequence). The CDR3 runs to 15 residues. J gave up 4 bases and V 4 bases, and 9 bases lay outside the gene matches. The CDR3 DNA is TGTGCCAGCAGCTCACAGAGGGGGCGCGTCACTGAAGCTTTCTTT. Amino acid sequence: CASSSQRGRVTEAFF.

This clone has a handful of counts. The V gene is TRBV7-2, the J gene TRBJ2-5; D may be TRBD2 (5 bases). CDR1 SGHTA and CDR2 FQGNSA come from the germline V gene. Trimming took off 3 bases at V and 1 base at J, with 9 bases between the two ends. This CDR3 has 14 amino acids. In DNA, the CDR3 is TGTGCCAGCAGCTTTACTAGTGCCCAAGAGACCCAGTACTTC. It encodes CASSFTSAQETQYF.

This chain connects TRBV18 to TRBJ2-5; TRBD2 matches at 8 bases. Germline CDR1 and CDR2: KGHSH and LQKENI. This CDR3 is 15 amino acids long. With 2 bases clipped from V and 5 bases from J, the junction kept 7 bases outside the gene matches. CDR3 sequence: CASSPSREREETQYF. CDR3 DNA sequence: TGTGCCAGCTCACCATCCCGGGAGCGGGAGGAGACCCAGTACTTC.

The rearrangement joins TRBV30 to TRBJ2-1, with D possibly TRBD2 on 5 matching bases. The germline gives CDR1 GTSNPN, CDR2 SVGIG (reference sequence). V dropped 2 bases and J dropped 4 bases, with 12 bases sitting between them. The CDR3 extends over 14 amino acids. The DNA for the CDR3 is TGTGCCTGGAGTCCCATGTGGGAGTACAATGAGCAGTTCTTC. This gives the protein CAWSPMWEYNEQFF.

CDR3 in DNA: TGCGCCAGCAGCGGCTGGACAGGGGGGGACACCGGGGAGCTGTTTTTT. Its translation: CASSGWTGGDTGELFF. J is TRBJ2-2 and V is TRBV5-1, with 10 bases lining up with TRBD1. In germline, CDR1 is SGHRS, CDR2 YFSETQ. The CDR3 runs 16 residues. The V gene end was trimmed by 4 bases and the J gene end by 3 bases; junction bases not matched to a gene: 6.

The genes are TRBV6-4 and TRBJ1-2; 10 bases line up with TRBD1. The CDR3 is 15 amino acids. V dropped 0 bases and J dropped 6; count of bases not matched to a gene: 4. In germline, CDR1 is MRHNA, CDR2 SNTAGT. CDR3 protein: CASSDSTGGFDGYTF. In nucleotides, the CDR3 is TGTGCCAGCAGTGACTCGACAGGGGGCTTCGATGGCTACACCTTC.

V is TRBV6-5 and J is TRBJ2-7; tentatively, D is TRBD1 (5 bases). The CDR3 length is 15 residues. Trimming cost V 6 bases and J 0 bases, with 15 bases left between them. The V gene's germline CDR1 is MNHEY and CDR2 SVGAGI. Here the CDR3 DNA reads TGTGCCAGCAGCCCAGGGCCGTATCCCTCCTACGAGCAGTACTTC. Its translation: CASSPGPYPSYEQYF.

In this sample, this clone turned up a few times. The V gene is TRBV5-1, the J gene TRBJ2-3; possibly TRBD1 for D (5 bases). This CDR3 has 13 residues. The germline V gene has CDR1 SGHRS and CDR2 YFSETQ. The germline V and J ends were trimmed by 7 bases and 2 bases, with 11 bases remaining between them. Here the CDR3 reads CASCRQPTDTQYF. CDR3 DNA sequence: TGCGCCAGCTGCCGACAGCCCACAGATACGCAGTATTTT.

This clone was counted a few times. V and J are TRBV6-5 and TRBJ1-2; D ambiguous. This CDR3 contains 15 residues. V was cut by 0 bases and J by 2 bases, with 10 bases left in between. The germline CDR1 and CDR2 sequences are MNHEY and SVGAGI. CDR3 loop: CASSYSKLPNYGYTF. The CDR3 bases are TGTGCCAGCAGTTACTCGAAACTACCGAACTATGGCTACACCTTC.

J is TRBJ1-5 and V is TRBV2; 7 bases align to TRBD1. The CDR3 is 15 residues long. Per germline, CDR1 SNHLY and CDR2 FYNNEI. V lost 8 bases and J lost 3; bases outside the gene matches: 10. CDR3 sequence reads: CASSWAGGYNQPQHF. Written as DNA, the CDR3 is TGTGCCAGCTCGTGGGCAGGGGGTTACAATCAGCCCCAGCATTTT.

This clone was picked up a small number of times. This chain connects TRBV6-1 to TRBJ2-3, with TRBD1 matching 7 bases. The CDR3 contains 15 residues. Per the germline V gene, CDR1 is MNHNS and CDR2 is SASEGT. The ends lost 2 bases at V and 5 bases at J; junction bases unmatched: 7. CDR3 sequence (DNA): TGTGCCAGCAGTGAAAGGGGGCTAGTGGTAGATACGCAGTATTTT. Protein sequence: CASSERGLVVDTQYF.

The V gene is TRBV6-6, the J gene TRBJ1-5; unclear D gene. The CDR3 extends over 14 amino acids. V shed 6 bases and J shed 5 bases, with 14 bases lying between them. Germline lookup yields CDR1 MNHNY and CDR2 SVGAGI (reference sequence). The CDR3: CASSPHGDDQPQHF. The CDR3 coding sequence is TGTGCCAGCAGCCCCCACGGGGATGATCAGCCCCAGCATTTT.

A few counts support this clone. J is TRBJ2-7 and V is TRBV29-1, with 10 bases that match TRBD2. J lost 1 base, V lost 7 bases, and 10 bases had no gene match. Germline CDR1 and CDR2: SQVTM and ANQGSEA. This CDR3 is built from 15 residues. The CDR3 here is CSALKLAGISYEQYF. The CDR3 DNA sequence: TGCAGCGCCCTTAAACTAGCGGGGATATCCTACGAGCAGTACTTC.

This chain joins TRBV5-4 and TRBJ1-2; no clear D gene. The CDR3 spans 14 residues. The germline V gene encodes CDR1 SGHNT and CDR2 YYREEE (reference sequence). V was shortened by 0 bases and J by 1 base, with 7 bases between the two germline ends. CDR3 DNA sequence: TGTGCCAGCAGCTTGGCCCGGGTTAACTATGGCTACACCTTC. Residues: CASSLARVNYGYTF.

This sequence joins TRBV6-1 and TRBJ1-1, with 7 nucleotides matching TRBD1. Germline V CDR1 and CDR2: MNHNS, SASEGT. V dropped 7 bases and J dropped 6; count of bases not matched to a gene: 14. The CDR3 is 15 amino acids. CDR3 DNA sequence: TGTGCCAGCACCTATACCGGACAGGCATCCGCTGAAGCTTTCTTT. Residues: CASTYTGQASAEAFF.